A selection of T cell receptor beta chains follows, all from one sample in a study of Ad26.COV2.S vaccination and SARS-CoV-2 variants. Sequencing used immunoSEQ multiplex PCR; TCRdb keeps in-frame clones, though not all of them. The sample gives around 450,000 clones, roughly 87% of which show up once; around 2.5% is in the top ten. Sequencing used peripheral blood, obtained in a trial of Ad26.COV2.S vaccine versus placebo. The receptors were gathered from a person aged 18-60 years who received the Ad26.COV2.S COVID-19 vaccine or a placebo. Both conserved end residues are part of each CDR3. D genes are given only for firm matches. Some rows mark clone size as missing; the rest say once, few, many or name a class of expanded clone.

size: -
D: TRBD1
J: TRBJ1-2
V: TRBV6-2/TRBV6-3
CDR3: CASSLSRTGDGYTF
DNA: TGTGCCAGCAGTCTATCACGGACAGGAGATGGCTACACCTTC

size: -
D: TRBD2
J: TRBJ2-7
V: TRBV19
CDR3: CASSGRRPSSGGYYEQYF
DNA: TGTGCCAGTAGTGGGCGAAGGCCATCTAGCGGGGGTTACTACGAGCAGTACTTC

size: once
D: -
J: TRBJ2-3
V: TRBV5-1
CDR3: CASSFSGPDTQYF
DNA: TGCGCCAGCAGCTTCTCTGGCCCAGATACGCAGTATTTT

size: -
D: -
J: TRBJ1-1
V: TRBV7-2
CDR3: CASSPPSRGGEAFF
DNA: TGTGCCAGCAGCCCCCCAAGTAGGGGCGGTGAAGCTTTCTTT

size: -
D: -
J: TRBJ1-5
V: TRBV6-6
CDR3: CASSQDSEPQHF
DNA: TGTGCCAGCAGCCAGGACAGTGAGCCCCAGCATTTT

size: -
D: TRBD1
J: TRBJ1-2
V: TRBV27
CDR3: CASRTGGNYGYTF
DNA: TGTGCCAGCAGGACAGGGGGCAACTATGGCTACACCTTC

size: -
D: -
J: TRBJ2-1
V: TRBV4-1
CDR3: CASSSGHLEQFF
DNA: TGCGCCAGCAGCTCAGGACACTTAGAGCAGTTCTTC

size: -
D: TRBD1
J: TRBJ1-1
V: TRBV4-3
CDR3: CASSHTDRLGTEAFF
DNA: TGCGCCAGCAGCCACACGGACAGGCTGGGGACTGAAGCTTTCTTT

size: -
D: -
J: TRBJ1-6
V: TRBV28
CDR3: CASSPPPNSPLHF
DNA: TGTGCCAGCAGTCCCCCCCCCAATTCACCCCTCCACTTT

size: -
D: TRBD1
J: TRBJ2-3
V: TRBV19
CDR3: CASTPRTGVRTDTQYF
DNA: TGTGCCAGTACCCCCCGGACAGGGGTAAGGACAGATACGCAGTATTTT

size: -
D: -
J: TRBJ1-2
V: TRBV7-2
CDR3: CASQIDWGALGYTF
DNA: TGTGCCAGCCAGATCGATTGGGGCGCGCTTGGCTACACCTTC

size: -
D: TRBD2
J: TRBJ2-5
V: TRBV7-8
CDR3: CASSLGGRNKQETQYF
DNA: TGTGCCAGCAGCTTAGGCGGGAGGAACAAACAAGAGACCCAGTACTTC

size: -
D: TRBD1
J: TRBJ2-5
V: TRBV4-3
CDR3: CASSQELTGGWETQYF
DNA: TGCGCCAGCAGCCAAGAACTAACAGGGGGCTGGGAGACCCAGTACTTC

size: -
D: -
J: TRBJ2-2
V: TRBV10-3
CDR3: CATRTAFTGELFF
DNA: TGTGCCACCCGTACCGCATTCACCGGGGAGCTGTTTTTT

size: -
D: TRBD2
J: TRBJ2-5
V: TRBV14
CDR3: CASSQALLAGVETQYF
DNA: TGTGCCAGCAGCCAAGCCCTCCTAGCGGGAGTAGAGACCCAGTACTTC

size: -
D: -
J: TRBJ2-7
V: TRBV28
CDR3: CASSLGGGVGEQYF
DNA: TGTGCCAGCAGTTTAGGGGGTGGGGTTGGCGAGCAGTACTTC

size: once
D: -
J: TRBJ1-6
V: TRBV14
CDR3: CASSREVNNSPLHF
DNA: TGTGCCAGCAGCCGAGAGGTTAATAATTCACCCCTCCACTTT

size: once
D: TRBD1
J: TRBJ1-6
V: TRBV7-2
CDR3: CASSIRGPSSYNSPLHF
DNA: TGTGCCAGCAGTATAAGGGGGCCAAGCTCCTATAATTCACCCCTCCACTTT

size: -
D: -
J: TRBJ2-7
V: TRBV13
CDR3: CASREGENVYEQYF
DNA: TGTGCCAGCAGAGAAGGGGAAAACGTGTACGAGCAGTACTTC

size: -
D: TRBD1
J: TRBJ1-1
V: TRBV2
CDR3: CASSAYRQGGEAFF
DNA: TGTGCCAGCAGCGCTTACCGACAGGGAGGTGAAGCTTTCTTT

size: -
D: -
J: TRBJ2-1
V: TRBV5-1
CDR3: CASSLYRDHEQFF
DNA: TGCGCCAGCAGCTTGTATAGGGACCATGAGCAGTTCTTC

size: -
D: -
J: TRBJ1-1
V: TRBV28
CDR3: CASSLLLPWNTEAFF
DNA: TGTGCCAGCAGTTTGCTACTTCCGTGGAACACTGAAGCTTTCTTT

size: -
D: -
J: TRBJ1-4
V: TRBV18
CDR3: CASSRADRFATNEKLFF
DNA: TGTGCCAGCTCCCGGGCGGACAGATTTGCAACTAATGAAAAACTGTTTTTT

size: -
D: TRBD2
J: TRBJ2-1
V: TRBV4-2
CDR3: CASSPHSRETEQFF
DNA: TGTGCCAGCAGCCCACACTCGCGGGAGACTGAGCAGTTCTTC

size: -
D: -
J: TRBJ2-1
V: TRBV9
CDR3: CASSVGQAGFRGNEQFF
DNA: TGTGCCAGCAGCGTAGGGCAGGCGGGGTTTAGAGGCAATGAGCAGTTCTTC

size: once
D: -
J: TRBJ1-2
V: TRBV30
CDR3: CAWSVWEGGDYGYTF
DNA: TGTGCCTGGAGTGTATGGGAGGGGGGTGACTATGGCTACACCTTC

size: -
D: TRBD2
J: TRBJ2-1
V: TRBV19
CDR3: CASSIAPSGAYNEQFF
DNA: TGTGCCAGTAGTATAGCGCCTAGCGGAGCCTACAATGAGCAGTTCTTC

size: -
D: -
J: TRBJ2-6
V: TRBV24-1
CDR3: CATSDHTALDANVLTF
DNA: TGTGCCACCAGTGACCATACAGCTCTCGACGCCAACGTCCTGACTTTC

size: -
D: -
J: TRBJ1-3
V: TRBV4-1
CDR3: CASSQPPEGSGNTIYF
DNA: TGCGCCAGCAGCCAACCCCCCGAGGGTTCAGGAAACACCATATATTTT

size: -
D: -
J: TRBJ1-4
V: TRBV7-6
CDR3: CASSLGGDEKLFF
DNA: TGTGCCAGCAGCTTAGGTGGTGATGAAAAACTGTTTTTT

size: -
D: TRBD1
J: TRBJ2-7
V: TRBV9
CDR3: CASSVGSDRVYEQYF
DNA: TGTGCCAGCAGCGTAGGATCAGACAGGGTCTACGAGCAGTACTTC

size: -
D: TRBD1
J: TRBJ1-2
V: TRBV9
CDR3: CASSDSPGQESFYGYTF
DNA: TGTGCCAGCAGCGATTCTCCGGGACAGGAGTCCTTCTATGGCTACACCTTC

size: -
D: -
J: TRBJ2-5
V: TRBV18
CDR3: CASSPQDPPPGRYF
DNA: TGTGCCAGCTCACCACAGGATCCCCCGCCCGGGCGGTACTTC

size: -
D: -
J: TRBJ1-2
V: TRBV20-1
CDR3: CSASPGLYGYTF
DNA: TGCAGTGCTAGTCCAGGGCTCTATGGCTACACCTTC

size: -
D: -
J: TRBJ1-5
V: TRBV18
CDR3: CASSPTGSQPQHF
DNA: TGTGCCAGCTCACCCACCGGTTCTCAGCCCCAGCATTTT

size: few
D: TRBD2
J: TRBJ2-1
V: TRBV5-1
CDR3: CASSWLLAGGNEQFF
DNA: TGCGCCAGCAGCTGGCTACTAGCGGGGGGCAATGAGCAGTTCTTC

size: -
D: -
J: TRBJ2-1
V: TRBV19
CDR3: CASSMLARNEQFF
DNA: TGTGCCAGTAGTATGTTAGCGCGCAATGAGCAGTTCTTC

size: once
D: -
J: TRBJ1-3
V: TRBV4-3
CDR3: CASSQRFGGVNTIYF
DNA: TGCGCCAGCAGCCAGAGATTCGGGGGAGTGAACACCATATATTTT

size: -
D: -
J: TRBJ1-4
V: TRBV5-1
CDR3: CASSLRTTNEKLFF
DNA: TGCGCCAGCAGCTTACGGACAACTAATGAAAAACTGTTTTTT

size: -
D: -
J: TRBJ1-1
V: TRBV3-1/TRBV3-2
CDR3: CASSQDIGGGMNTEAFF
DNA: TGTGCCAGCAGCCAAGATATTGGGGGCGGGATGAACACTGAAGCTTTCTTT

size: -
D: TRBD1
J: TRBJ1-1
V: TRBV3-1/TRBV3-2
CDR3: CASSQTGTKGTEAFF
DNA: TGTGCCAGCAGCCAGACAGGGACCAAGGGCACTGAAGCTTTCTTT

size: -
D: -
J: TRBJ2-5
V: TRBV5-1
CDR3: CASRFERRETQYF
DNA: TGCGCCAGCAGATTTGAACGGAGAGAGACCCAGTACTTC

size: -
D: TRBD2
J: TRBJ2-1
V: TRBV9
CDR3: CASSGKAGFGEQFF
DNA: TGTGCCAGCAGCGGGAAAGCGGGATTTGGTGAGCAGTTCTTC

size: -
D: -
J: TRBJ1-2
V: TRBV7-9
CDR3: CASSLLTGYTF
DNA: TGTGCCAGCAGCTTATTAACTGGCTACACCTTC

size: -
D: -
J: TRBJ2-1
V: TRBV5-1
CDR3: CASSFSGGLTYNEQFF
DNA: TGCGCCAGCAGCTTCTCCGGGGGATTAACCTACAATGAGCAGTTCTTC

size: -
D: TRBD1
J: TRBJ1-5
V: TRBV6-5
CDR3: CASRQTGNNQPQHF
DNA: TGTGCCAGCAGACAGACAGGGAACAATCAGCCCCAGCATTTT